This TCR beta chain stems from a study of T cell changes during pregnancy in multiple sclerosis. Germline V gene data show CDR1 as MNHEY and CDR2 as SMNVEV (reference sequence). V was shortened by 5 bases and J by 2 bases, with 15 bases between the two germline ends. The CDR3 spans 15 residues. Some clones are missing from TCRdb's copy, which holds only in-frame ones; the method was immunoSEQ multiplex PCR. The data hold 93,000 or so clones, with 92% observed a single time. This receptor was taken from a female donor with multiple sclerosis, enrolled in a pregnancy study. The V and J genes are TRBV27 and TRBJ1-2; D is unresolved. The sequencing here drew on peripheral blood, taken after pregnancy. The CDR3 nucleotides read TGTGCCAGCAGTCCCCGAGGAGGGAACAACTATGGCTACACCTTC. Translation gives CASSPRGGNNYGYTF.